This T cell receptor (beta chain) was captured by sequencing in a study of blood T cell repertoires in COVID-19. In the study overall: Acute-phase and convalescent COVID-19 samples originated in the United States, Italy and Spain.

Original processing methods: The authors estimated nucleated cell counts from reference gene primer amplification. Using immunoSEQ multiplex PCR, the repertoire was profiled, and TCRdb retains in-frame clones only, with some absent. The V and J calls and clone size come from that table; D and trimming were worked out from the DNA. The sample records roughly 250,000 clones, 86% being singletons. The V gene lost 10 bases and the J gene lost 10 bases, with 13 bases spanning the gap. CDR3 length equals 10 residues. Germline CDR1 and CDR2: MDHEN and SYDVKM. This sequence was found in a man aged 35 to 55 who had recovered from COVID-19. Sequencing input: peripheral blood. V gene TRBV28 combines with J gene TRBJ1-1; tentative D call: TRBD1 (6 bases). The CDR3 loop reads CAIQGKGAFF. The CDR3 bases are TGTGCCATCCAGGGGAAGGGAGCTTTCTTT.